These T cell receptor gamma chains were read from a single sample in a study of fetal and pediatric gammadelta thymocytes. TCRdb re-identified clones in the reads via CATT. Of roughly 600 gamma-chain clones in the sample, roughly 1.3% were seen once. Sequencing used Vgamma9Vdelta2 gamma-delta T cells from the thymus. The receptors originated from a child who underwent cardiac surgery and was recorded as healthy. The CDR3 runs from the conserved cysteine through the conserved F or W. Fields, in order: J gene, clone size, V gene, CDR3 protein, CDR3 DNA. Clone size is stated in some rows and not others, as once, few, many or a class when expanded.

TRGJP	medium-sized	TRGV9	CALWAQELGKKIKVF	TGTGCCTTGTGGGCCCAAGAGTTGGGAAAAAAAATCAAGGTATTT
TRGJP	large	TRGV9	CALTHELGKKIKVF	TGTGCCTTGACGCACGAGTTGGGCAAAAAAATCAAGGTATTT
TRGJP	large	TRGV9	CALWEVHWIELGKKIKVF	TGTGCCTTGTGGGAGGTGCATTGGATAGAGTTGGGCAAAAAAATCAAGGTATTT
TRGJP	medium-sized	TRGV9	CALWEVRELGKKIKVF	TGTGCCTTGTGGGAGGTGAGGGAGTTGGGCAAAAAAATCAAGGTATTT
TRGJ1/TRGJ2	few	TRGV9	CALWESHKKLF	TGTGCCTTGTGGGAATCACATAAGAAACTCTTT
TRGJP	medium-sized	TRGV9	CALWEVLTELGKKIKVF	TGTGCCTTGTGGGAGGTGCTCACAGAGTTGGGCAAAAAAATCAAGGTATTT
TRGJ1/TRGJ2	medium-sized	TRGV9	CALWELGAHYYYKKLF	TGTGCCTTGTGGGAACTCGGCGCCCATTATTATTATAAGAAACTCTTT
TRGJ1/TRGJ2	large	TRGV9	CALWEVHGYKKLF	TGTGCCTTGTGGGAGGTGCACGGGTATAAGAAACTCTTT
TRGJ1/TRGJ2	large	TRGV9	CALWEVKRAYYKKLF	TGTGCCTTGTGGGAGGTGAAACGGGCTTATTATAAGAAACTCTTT
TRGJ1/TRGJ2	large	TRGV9	CALWVQSHKKLF	TGTGCCTTGTGGGTTCAATCCCACAAGAAACTCTTT
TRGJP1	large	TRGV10	CAAWVSTGWFKIF	TGTGCTGCGTGGGTTTCCACTGGTTGGTTCAAGATATTT
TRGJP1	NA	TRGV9	CALWEITRNWFKIF	TGTGCCTTGTGGGAGATTACACGCAATTGGTTCAAGATATTT
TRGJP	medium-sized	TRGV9	CALWEVRGAQELGKKIKVF	TGTGCCTTGTGGGAGGTGCGCGGGGCACAAGAGTTGGGCAAAAAAATCAAGGTATTT
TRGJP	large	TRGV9	CALWEVQGLGKKIKVF	TGTGCCTTGTGGGAGGTGCAGGGGTTGGGCAAAAAAATCAAGGTATTT
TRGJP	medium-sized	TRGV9	CALWEVQRGELGKKIKVF	TGTGCCTTGTGGGAGGTGCAAAGGGGAGAGTTGGGCAAAAAAATCAAGGTATTT
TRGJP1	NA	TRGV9	CALWEVHTTGWFKIF	TGTGCCTTGTGGGAGGTGCATACCACTGGTTGGTTCAAGATATTT
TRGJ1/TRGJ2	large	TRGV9	CALWEVPPYYKKLF	TGTGCCTTGTGGGAGGTGCCCCCTTATTATAAGAAACTCTTT
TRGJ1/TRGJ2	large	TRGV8	CATWDENYKKLF	TGTGCCACCTGGGATGAGAATTATAAGAAACTCTTT
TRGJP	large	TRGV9	CALWERDQELGKKIKVF	TGTGCCTTGTGGGAGCGAGACCAAGAGTTGGGCAAAAAAATCAAGGTATTT
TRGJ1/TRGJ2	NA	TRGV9	CALWEPDYKKLF	TGTGCCTTGTGGGAACCAGATTATAAGAAACTCTTT
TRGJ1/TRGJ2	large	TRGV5	CATWDRRREYYKKLF	TGTGCCACCTGGGACAGGCGGAGAGAATATTATAAGAAACTCTTT
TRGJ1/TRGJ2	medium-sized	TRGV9	CALWEVMSSKKLF	TGTGCCTTGTGGGAGGTAATGTCAAGCAAGAAACTCTTT
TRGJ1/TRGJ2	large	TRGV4	CATWDVYYKKLF	TGTGCCACCTGGGATGTGTATTATAAGAAACTCTTT
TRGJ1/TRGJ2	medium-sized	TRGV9	CALWEAQNYYKKLF	TGTGCCTTGTGGGAGGCCCAGAATTATTATAAGAAACTCTTT
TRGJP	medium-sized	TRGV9	CALWEKQELGKKIKVF	TGTGCCTTGTGGGAGAAACAAGAGTTGGGCAAAAAAATCAAGGTATTT
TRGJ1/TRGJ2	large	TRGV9	CALWEDGRKLF	TGTGCCTTGTGGGAAGATGGGAGGAAACTCTTT
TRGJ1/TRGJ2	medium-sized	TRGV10	CAAWDFQLEKLF	TGTGCTGCGTGGGATTTTCAGTTGGAGAAACTCTTT
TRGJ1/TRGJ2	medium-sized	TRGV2	CATWDPGDYYKKLF	TGTGCCACCTGGGACCCCGGGGATTATTATAAGAAACTCTTT
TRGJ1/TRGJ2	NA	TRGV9	CALWEVRLDYYKKLF	TGTGCCTTGTGGGAGGTGCGGCTTGATTATTATAAGAAACTCTTT
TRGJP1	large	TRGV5	CATWDDLNTTGWFKIF	TGTGCCACCTGGGACGATCTCAATACCACTGGTTGGTTCAAGATATTT